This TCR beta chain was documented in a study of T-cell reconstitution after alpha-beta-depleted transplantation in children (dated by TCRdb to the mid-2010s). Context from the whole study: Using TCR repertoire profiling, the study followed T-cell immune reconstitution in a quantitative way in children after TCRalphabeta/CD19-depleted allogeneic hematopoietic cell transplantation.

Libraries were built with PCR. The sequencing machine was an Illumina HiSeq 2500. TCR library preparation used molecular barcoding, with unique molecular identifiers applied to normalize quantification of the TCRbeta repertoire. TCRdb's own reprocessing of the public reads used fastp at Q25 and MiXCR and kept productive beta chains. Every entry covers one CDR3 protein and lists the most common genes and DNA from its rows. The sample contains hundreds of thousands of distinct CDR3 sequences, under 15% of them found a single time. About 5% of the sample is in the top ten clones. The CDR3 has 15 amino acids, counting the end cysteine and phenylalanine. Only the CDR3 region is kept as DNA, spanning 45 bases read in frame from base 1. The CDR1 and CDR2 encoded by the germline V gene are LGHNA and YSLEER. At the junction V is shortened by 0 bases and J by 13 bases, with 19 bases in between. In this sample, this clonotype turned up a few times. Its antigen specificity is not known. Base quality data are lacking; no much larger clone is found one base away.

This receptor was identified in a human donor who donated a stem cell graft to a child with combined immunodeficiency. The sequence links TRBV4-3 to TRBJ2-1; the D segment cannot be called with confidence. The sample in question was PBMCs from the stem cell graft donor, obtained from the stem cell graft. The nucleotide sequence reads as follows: TGCGCCAGCAGCCAAGAACGGAACGGCCCCCTTTTCCAGTTCTTC. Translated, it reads CASSQERNGPLFQFF.